This T cell receptor beta chain was obtained from a study of cytomegalovirus exposure and HLA in healthy donors. PCR primers comprised 60 Vbeta and 13 Jbeta primers. Method: immunoSEQ multiplex PCR; TCRdb's copy keeps in-frame clones and lacks some. The data show more than 80,000 clones, 60% to 85% seen once. Each donor was healthy, and each was a bone marrow donor. The CDR3 totals 15 residues. V lost 2 bases to trimming and J lost 2 bases; unmatched junction nucleotides: 4. CDR1 is MRHNA and CDR2 is SNTAGT in the germline V gene. Sequencing input: PBMCs. This receptor was taken from a male donor in good health and CMV-seropositive. The J gene is TRBJ2-3, the V gene TRBV6-4; TRBD2 matches 7 bases. The CDR3 sequence is CASSDGRAHTDTQYF. CDR3 DNA: TGTGCCAGCAGTGACGGGAGGGCCCACACAGATACGCAGTATTTT.